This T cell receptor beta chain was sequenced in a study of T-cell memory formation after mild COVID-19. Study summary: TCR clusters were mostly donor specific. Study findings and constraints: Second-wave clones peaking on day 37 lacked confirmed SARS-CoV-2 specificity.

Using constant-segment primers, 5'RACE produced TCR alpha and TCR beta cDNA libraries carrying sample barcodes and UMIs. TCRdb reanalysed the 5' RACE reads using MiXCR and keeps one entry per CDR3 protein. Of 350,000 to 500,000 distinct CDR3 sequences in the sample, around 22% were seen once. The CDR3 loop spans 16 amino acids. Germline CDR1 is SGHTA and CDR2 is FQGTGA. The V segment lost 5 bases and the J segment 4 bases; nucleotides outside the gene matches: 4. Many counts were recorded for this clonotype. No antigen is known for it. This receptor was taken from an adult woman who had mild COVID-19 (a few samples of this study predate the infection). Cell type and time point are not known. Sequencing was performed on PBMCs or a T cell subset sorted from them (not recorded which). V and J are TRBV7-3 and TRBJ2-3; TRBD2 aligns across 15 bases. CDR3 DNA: TGTGCCAGCAGCCCCTGGACTAGCGGGGGGGCAGATACGCAGTATTTT. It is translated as CASSPWTSGGADTQYF.